The TCR beta chain under discussion was sequenced for a study of Ad26.COV2.S vaccination and SARS-CoV-2 variants. Study findings and constraints: With respect to non-spike TCR breadth, vaccine and placebo recipients were similar.

To note about this clone: What it recognizes is unknown.

V lost 4 bases and J 6 bases, leaving 12 bases between the germline ends. Germline lookup yields CDR1 PRHDT and CDR2 FYEKMQ (reference sequence). The CDR3 covers 13 residues. Profiled with immunoSEQ multiplex PCR; TCRdb holds only in-frame clones, not every one. Of more than 400,000 clones in the sample, around 90% were seen once. Treatment indicated: around 19 received Ad26.COV2.S at low or high dose, single or two shots; about five received placebo; per-sample allocation not given. Material that was analyzed had been drawn on day 63 after the first vaccine or placebo injection. The source is a person between 18 and 59 years old who received the Ad26.COV2.S COVID-19 vaccine or a placebo. This sequence joins TRBV13 and TRBJ2-5; D ambiguous. This sample comprised peripheral blood, obtained in a trial of Ad26.COV2.S vaccine versus placebo. This CDR3 reads CASSSRLIQTQYF. The DNA of the CDR3 is TGTGCCAGCAGCTCCCGGCTTATCCAGACCCAGTACTTC.